These T cell receptor beta chains were read from a single sample in a study of control samples from healthy donors and cancer patients. Produced via immunoSEQ multiplex PCR; TCRdb's table is partial and in-frame only. The sample has about 150,000 clones, 85% to 95% seen once. The sequencing sample was made of PBMCs. These receptors came from a man aged 55-75 years with colorectal cancer. Each CDR3 is given with its conserved first and last residue. The D gene is left open where the match is weak. Clone size appears in some rows only: once, few, many, or a class for an expanded clone.

NA | TRBJ1-1 | NA | TRBV29-1 | TGCAGCGTTTTACAGGGGAACACTGAAGCTTTCTTT | CSVLQGNTEAFF
NA | TRBJ2-2 | NA | TRBV2 | TGTGCCAGCAACCCCCAGGCGTCGAACACCGGGGAGCTGTTTTTT | CASNPQASNTGELFF
TRBD1 | TRBJ1-4 | NA | TRBV6-5 | TGTGCCAGCAGACGGACAGGGGGCGGCGAAAAACTGTTTTTT | CASRRTGGGEKLFF
NA | TRBJ1-3 | NA | TRBV27 | TGTGCCAGCAGTTTATCGCAGGCCTCCTCTGGAAACACCATATATTTT | CASSLSQASSGNTIYF
NA | TRBJ1-6 | NA | TRBV30 | TGTGCCTTTTCTAGACAGGATAATTCACCCCTCCACTTT | CAFSRQDNSPLHF
NA | TRBJ1-1 | NA | TRBV30 | TGTGCCTGGCTGGGGGAGGGCCGGACTGAAGCTTTCTTT | CAWLGEGRTEAFF
NA | TRBJ2-1 | NA | TRBV24-1 | TGTGCCACCAGTGACCCCAGGACAGCTAATGAGCAGTTCTTC | CATSDPRTANEQFF
NA | TRBJ2-2 | NA | TRBV5-1 | TGCGCCAGCAGCCAGGACAGAATGATTACCGGGGAGCTGTTTTTT | CASSQDRMITGELFF
NA | TRBJ2-2 | NA | TRBV27 | TGTGCCAGCAGTCACTACATGTCGAACACCGGGGAGCTGTTTTTT | CASSHYMSNTGELFF
NA | TRBJ2-1 | NA | TRBV15 | TGTGCCACCAGCAGAATCGTCCTAAGCTCCTACAATGAGCAGTTCTTC | CATSRIVLSSYNEQFF
NA | TRBJ1-6 | NA | TRBV2 | TGTGCCAGCAGTGAAGGGTCAGCGGGTAATTCACCCCTCCACTTT | CASSEGSAGNSPLHF
NA | TRBJ1-1 | once | TRBV30 | TGTGCCTGGAGTTCCCCGGGTTACACTGAAGCTTTCTTT | CAWSSPGYTEAFF
TRBD1 | TRBJ1-4 | once | TRBV7-2 | TGTGCCAGCAGCTTAGTGGGACAGGGAGAGGGTGAAAAACTGTTTTTT | CASSLVGQGEGEKLFF
NA | TRBJ2-2 | NA | TRBV10-1 | TGCCCCCCCAGCAGGGGGGGGAACACCGGGGAGCTGTTTTTT | CPPSRGGNTGELFF
NA | TRBJ2-6 | NA | TRBV10-2 | TGCGCCAGCACCCAGACGAGGTCCTCTGGGGCCAACGTCCTGACTTTC | CASTQTRSSGANVLTF
NA | TRBJ2-7 | NA | TRBV18 | TGTGCCAGCTCACCAACCGCGCTCTACGAGCAGTACTTC | CASSPTALYEQYF
NA | TRBJ1-1 | once | TRBV19 | TGTGCCAGTAGTATTCAGGGTCGATCTGAAGCTTTCTTT | CASSIQGRSEAFF
TRBD2 | TRBJ2-1 | NA | TRBV9 | TGTGCCAGCAGCGTAGCTATTAGCGGGGAGGGAGAGCAGTTCTTC | CASSVAISGEGEQFF
TRBD2 | TRBJ2-1 | NA | TRBV5-6 | TGTGCCAGCAGGCGCGGGGGGGGAGCCCCCTACAATGAGCAGTTCTTC | CASRRGGGAPYNEQFF
TRBD2 | TRBJ2-7 | NA | TRBV18 | TGTGCCAGCTCACCGGGGGAGAGCGGGGCCTACGAGCAGTACTTC | CASSPGESGAYEQYF
NA | TRBJ2-5 | once | TRBV5-8 | TGTGCCAGCAGCCCTCATGGGGCGTCAGACCTCCAAGAGACCCAGTACTTC | CASSPHGASDLQETQYF
NA | TRBJ2-1 | NA | TRBV5-5 | TGTGCCAGCAGCTCGGAATACAATGAGCAGTTCTTC | CASSSEYNEQFF
NA | TRBJ1-2 | NA | TRBV4-3 | TGCGCCAGCAGCCAAGATTGGTCGGGGGGGCCCTATGGCTACACCTTC | CASSQDWSGGPYGYTF
NA | TRBJ2-5 | once | TRBV9 | TGTCGCCCGGGGGCAGGGGGATTTCAAGAGACCCAGTACTTC | CRPGAGGFQETQYF
NA | TRBJ1-5 | NA | TRBV5-6 | TGTGCCAGCAGCTTGTATGACAGCCGAGTCTTGGGGCCCCAGCATTTT | CASSLYDSRVLGPQHF
NA | TRBJ2-7 | NA | TRBV15 | TGTGCCACCAGCAGAGATCTGGGCAGGCCGCCCTCCGAGCAGTACTTC | CATSRDLGRPPSEQYF
TRBD2 | TRBJ2-3 | NA | TRBV5-1 | TGCGCCAGCGGGCCGGAGCTAGCGGGGGTAGGGTATTTT | CASGPELAGVGYF
NA | TRBJ2-7 | NA | TRBV19 | TGTGCCAGTAAGGAGGCAGGGGGGATCGAGCAGTACTTC | CASKEAGGIEQYF
NA | TRBJ2-7 | NA | TRBV19 | TGTGCCAGTAGTGAGGTCAGGGGCTACGAGCAGTACTTC | CASSEVRGYEQYF
TRBD1 | TRBJ1-2 | NA | TRBV19 | TGTGCCAGTAACCCGGGACAGGGAAATAACTATGGCTACACCTTC | CASNPGQGNNYGYTF
TRBD1 | TRBJ2-7 | NA | TRBV3-1/TRBV3-2 | TGTGCCAGCAGCCGCATTCGACAGGGTTCCTACGAGCAGTACTTC | CASSRIRQGSYEQYF
NA | TRBJ1-1 | NA | TRBV27 | TGTGCCAGCAGTAGACCTGGGACTGAAGCTTTCTTT | CASSRPGTEAFF